The 25 T cell receptor beta chains given below trace back to one sample, sequenced in a study of CD8 T cells in ankylosing spondylitis. TCRdb independently ran MiXCR on the 5' RACE reads; one entry per CDR3 protein. Of over 600,000 distinct CDR3 sequences listed, 15% to 20% are singletons. Study-wide results and caveats: Seemingly characteristic of ankylosing spondylitis blood was a TCR beta motif consisting of under ten highly homologous variants.

For these receptors, no antigen is known. Sample: blood, either unsorted or a sorted T cell fraction (not recorded which). The receptors were gathered from a male donor with ankylosing spondylitis.

The table lists this clonotype with a few counts. The chain carries TRBV2 and TRBJ2-7, with D tentatively TRBD1 or TRBD2 (5 bases each). This CDR3 comprises 12 residues. Germline CDR1 and CDR2: SNHLY and FYNNEI. V lost 3 bases and J 4 bases, leaving 7 bases between the germline ends. The CDR3 spells CASSDGGYEQYF. CDR3 DNA sequence: TGTGCCAGCAGTGATGGGGGATACGAGCAGTACTTC. The complete variable domain, with remaining parts taken from reference TRBV2 and TRBJ2-7, reads EPEVTQTPSHQVTQMGQEVILRCVPISNHLYFYWYRQILGQKVEFLVSFYNNEISEKSEIFDDQFSVERPDGSNFTLKIRSTKLEDSAMYFCASSDGGYEQYFGPGTRLTVT.

This clonotype was counted at least ten times. This chain connects TRBV29-1 to TRBJ2-2; 7 nucleotides align to TRBD2. The CDR3 is 13 residues long. The germline gives CDR1 SQVTM, CDR2 ANQGSEA. CDR3 nucleotide sequence: TGCAGTGGTCAACTAGCGAGCACCGGGGAGCTGTTTTTT. This sequence encodes CSGQLASTGELFF.

This clonotype was seen repeatedly, ten times or more. The V call is TRBV4-3, the J call TRBJ1-4, with TRBD1 matching 8 bases. The germline V gene has CDR1 LGHNA and CDR2 YSLEER. V lost 1 base, J lost 8 bases, and 15 bases stayed unmatched. This CDR3 is 18 amino acids long. CDR3 protein: CASSQGLRGRGEEEKLFF. The CDR3 coding sequence is TGCGCCAGCAGCCAAGGTCTCAGGGGGCGCGGAGAAGAAGAAAAACTGTTTTTT.

The V gene is TRBV19, the J gene TRBJ1-2; the match to TRBD1 covers 7 bases. CDR1 is LNHDA and CDR2 is SQIVND in the germline V gene (reference sequence). J was trimmed by 3 bases and V by 4 bases; bases with no gene match: 11. The CDR3 spans 16 residues. The CDR3 here is CASSTEGQDWDYGYTF. CDR3 DNA sequence: TGTGCCAGTAGTACAGAAGGACAGGATTGGGACTATGGCTACACCTTC.

V usage is TRBV15 and J usage is TRBJ1-2; D unresolved. Trimming left V 3 bases short and J 8 bases short, with 16 bases between. The CDR3 is made up of 14 amino acids. Germline CDR1 is LNHNV and CDR2 is YYDKDF (reference sequence). CDR3 DNA: TGTGCCACCAGCAGCGAGATTGCTGGACGGGGCTACACCTTC. Translation gives CATSSEIAGRGYTF.

This clonotype was recorded a few times. The rearrangement joins TRBV20-1 to TRBJ1-5; TRBD1 is a possible D gene (6 bases). Germline CDR1 DFQATT, CDR2 SNEGSKA (reference sequence). CDR3 length: 13 amino acids. V was trimmed by 5 bases and J by 6 bases, leaving 14 bases between them. The CDR3 loop reads CSAPQGEAQPQHF. CDR3 nucleotides: TGCAGTGCTCCACAGGGAGAGGCTCAGCCCCAGCATTTT.

This clonotype was picked up a small number of times. V is TRBV6-5 and J is TRBJ2-7; 11 bases agree with TRBD1. The junction had 17 bases not matched to a gene; V was cut back by 4 bases and J by 12 bases. Germline V CDR1 and CDR2: MNHEY, SVGAGI. The CDR3 sequence is 16 residues long. The CDR3 loop is CASSFSGTGGSSGLYF. The CDR3 nucleotides read TGTGCCAGCAGTTTTTCCGGGACAGGGGGTTCTTCCGGGTTGTACTTC.

The V and J genes are TRBV11-2 and TRBJ2-1, with TRBD2 matching 16 bases. Germline V CDR1 and CDR2: SGHAT, FQNNGV. The CDR3 has 19 amino acids. Trimming cost V 1 base and J 7 bases; bases outside gene matches: 10. CDR3 residues: CASSLVGTSGRAVLNEQFF. In DNA form, the CDR3 reads TGTGCCAGCAGCTTAGTCGGGACTAGCGGGAGGGCCGTGTTGAATGAGCAGTTCTTC.

This clonotype occurred a few times. V and J are TRBV5-8 and TRBJ2-2; D ambiguous. Germline V gives CDR1 SGHTS, CDR2 YDEGEE. V was pared by 2 bases and J by 2 bases, with 10 bases between. The length of the CDR3 is 15 residues. CDR3 DNA: TGTGCCAGCAGCTTTAAAGAATATAACACCGGGGAGCTGTTTTTT. It encodes CASSFKEYNTGELFF. The variable domain in full, completed from reference TRBV5-8 and TRBJ2-2, reads EAGVTQSPTHLIKTRGQQATLRCSPISGHTSVYWYQQALGLGLQFLLWYDEGEERNRGNFPPRFSGRQFPNYSSELNVNALELEDSALYLCASSFKEYNTGELFFGEGSRLTVL.

This chain uses TRBV7-8 with TRBJ1-1; the D is unclear. The CDR3 loop spans 16 amino acids. The germline V and J ends were trimmed by 1 base and 5 bases, with 17 bases remaining between them. Germline V gives CDR1 SGHVS, CDR2 FQNEAQ. CDR3 sequence: CASSLEVQGLDTEAFF. For the CDR3, the DNA is TGTGCCAGCAGCTTAGAAGTTCAAGGGCTGGATACTGAAGCTTTCTTT.

There are many counts of this clonotype. The V gene is TRBV5-1, the J gene TRBJ1-6; maybe TRBD1 (5 bases). CDR3 length equals 14 residues. From germline, CDR1 is SGHRS and CDR2 YFSETQ. Between the trimmed V and J ends, which lost 0 bases and 6 bases, there was a span of 7 bases. The CDR3: CASSLDQGNSPLHF. The CDR3, as DNA: TGCGCCAGCAGCTTGGACCAGGGTAATTCACCCCTCCACTTT.

The V and J genes are TRBV7-8 and TRBJ2-1; D gene ambiguous. Germline CDR1 and CDR2: SGHVS and FQNEAQ. V was shortened by 0 bases and J by 4 bases, with 7 bases between the two germline ends. This CDR3 is built from 14 residues. The CDR3 loop is CASSLAPDYNEQFF. In DNA form, the CDR3 reads TGTGCCAGCAGCTTAGCCCCAGATTACAATGAGCAGTTCTTC.

This clonotype was recorded a few times. V and J are TRBV6-6 and TRBJ2-7; 8 nucleotides align to TRBD1. The CDR3 runs 13 residues. Unmatched junction bases numbered 5, after V lost 7 bases and J lost 3 bases. Germline lookup yields CDR1 MNHNY and CDR2 SVGAGI (reference sequence). DNA for the CDR3: TGTGCCAGCACCCGGGACAGGAGCTACGAGCAGTACTTC. This gives the protein CASTRDRSYEQYF.

This clonotype has a handful of counts. The CDR3 protein is CSASSGASTDTQYF. The CDR3 nucleotides are TGCAGTGCTAGCTCCGGAGCTAGCACAGATACGCAGTATTTT. The chain is built from TRBV20-1 and TRBJ2-3; D remains ambiguous. Trimming pared 3 bases from V and 0 bases from J, leaving 10 bases between. Germline values: CDR1 DFQATT, CDR2 SNEGSKA (reference sequence). The CDR3 contains 14 residues.

This chain uses TRBV20-1 with TRBJ2-7, with D possibly matching TRBD2 (6 bases). Germline assignment: CDR1 DFQATT and CDR2 SNEGSKA (reference sequence). The V end was cut by 3 bases, the J end by 3 bases, with 12 bases between. The length of the CDR3 is 13 residues. The CDR3 spells CSARGDLHYEQYF. The DNA for the CDR3 is TGCAGTGCTAGGGGGGACTTGCACTACGAGCAGTACTTC.

This clonotype appeared a few times. The V call is TRBV6-1, the J call TRBJ1-1, with 8 bases identical to TRBD1. This CDR3 contains 14 residues. In germline, CDR1 is MNHNS, CDR2 SASEGT. V dropped 2 bases and J dropped 6; count of bases not matched to a gene: 5. The CDR3 loop reads CASSELPGGPEAFF. CDR3 DNA: TGTGCCAGCAGTGAATTACCAGGGGGCCCTGAAGCTTTCTTT.

The chain links TRBV20-1 to TRBJ2-1, with 11 positions matching TRBD2. The CDR3 extends over 14 amino acids. Germline V CDR1 and CDR2: DFQATT, SNEGSKA (reference sequence). V lost 0 bases, J lost 8 bases, and 3 bases stayed unmatched. CDR3 residues: CSARDQLAGDEQFF. CDR3 coding DNA: TGCAGTGCTAGAGATCAACTAGCGGGAGATGAGCAGTTCTTC.

This clonotype has more than one count but fewer than ten. The chain is built from TRBV20-1 and TRBJ2-3; 7 nucleotides line up with TRBD2. Germline V gene data show CDR1 as DFQATT and CDR2 as SNEGSKA (reference sequence). The CDR3 is made up of 16 amino acids. J was trimmed by 0 bases and V by 1 base; bases with no gene match: 7. CDR3 in amino acids: CSARAGLPWSTDTQYF. In nucleotides, the CDR3 is TGCAGTGCTAGAGCGGGACTACCGTGGAGCACAGATACGCAGTATTTT.

This chain links TRBV20-1 with TRBJ1-1, with 7 bases aligning to TRBD1. CDR3 size: 13 residues. Germline loops: CDR1 DFQATT, CDR2 SNEGSKA (reference sequence). J lost 2 bases, V lost 4 bases, and 4 bases had no gene match. In DNA form, the CDR3 reads TGCAGTGCTACCAACAGGGGTAACACTGAAGCTTTCTTT. The encoded protein is CSATNRGNTEAFF.

CDR3 DNA sequence: TGCGCCAGCAGCCAAGAGCCGGCAGCACTTACCTACGAGCAGTACTTC. Its translation: CASSQEPAALTYEQYF. The chain recombines TRBV4-1 with TRBJ2-7; D gene ambiguous. Germline assignment: CDR1 MGHRA and CDR2 YSYEKL. The CDR3 totals 16 residues. Between the trimmed V and J ends, which lost 0 bases and 2 bases, there was a span of 14 bases.

This clonotype turned up a few times. This chain uses TRBV5-1 with TRBJ2-1; D is undetermined. The germline V gene has CDR1 SGHRS and CDR2 YFSETQ. The CDR3 is 15 amino acids. The V end lost 5 bases, the J end lost 3 bases, and 15 bases lay between the germline ends. CDR3 nucleotides: TGCGCCAGCAGGGTTGGAGTTGTTAACTACAATGAGCAGTTCTTC. Its protein is CASRVGVVNYNEQFF.

This clonotype was picked up many times. This chain links TRBV27 with TRBJ2-7; possible D gene TRBD1, 6 bases. CDR3 length: 13 amino acids. Trimming took off 2 bases at V and 4 bases at J, with 9 bases between the two ends. Germline V gene data show CDR1 as MNHEY and CDR2 as SMNVEV (reference sequence). CDR3 nucleotides: TGTGCCAGCAGTTTAAGTCAGGGGTACGAGCAGTACTTC. The encoded protein is CASSLSQGYEQYF.

This clonotype was counted between two and nine times. This sequence joins TRBV7-9 and TRBJ2-7; tentatively, D is TRBD1 (5 bases). Germline loops: CDR1 SEHNR, CDR2 FQNEAQ (reference sequence). V shed 1 base and J shed 0 bases, with 13 bases lying between them. This CDR3 has 16 residues. CDR3 region: CASSLVGQGSSYEQYF. The CDR3 nucleotides are TGTGCCAGCAGCTTAGTTGGGCAGGGAAGCTCCTACGAGCAGTACTTC.

V usage is TRBV6-5 and J usage is TRBJ1-1, with D perhaps TRBD1 (5 bases). V was clipped by 3 bases and J by 4 bases, with 12 bases between them. CDR1 and CDR2 from the germline V gene are MNHEY and SVGAGI. The CDR3 extends over 14 amino acids. As DNA, the CDR3 is TGTGCCAGCAGTTATCAAGGGGCAAGCACTGAAGCTTTCTTT. It encodes CASSYQGASTEAFF.

V usage is TRBV20-1 and J usage is TRBJ2-6; 7 nucleotides match TRBD1. The V and J ends lost 3 bases and 0 bases, in that order; junction bases with no gene match: 2. This CDR3 is built from 15 residues. The germline CDR1 and CDR2 sequences are DFQATT and SNEGSKA (reference sequence). The CDR3 coding sequence is TGCAGTGCTAGGGGGACAGACTCTGGGGCCAACGTCCTGACTTTC. This sequence encodes CSARGTDSGANVLTF.